The next 8 T cell receptor beta chains were all read from a single sample in a study of blood T cell repertoires in COVID-19. Data came from immunoSEQ multiplex PCR; TCRdb stores just in-frame clones and leaves some out. Among around 200,000 clones listed, around 90% were seen once. Specimen: peripheral blood. The receptors were sampled from a man aged 35 to 55 with active or convalescent COVID-19.

The chain uses TRBV5-1 and TRBJ2-7; maybe TRBD1 (6 bases). The germline V gene has CDR1 SGHRS and CDR2 YFSETQ. Trimming left V 4 bases short and J 11 bases short, with 19 bases between. The CDR3 has 13 residues. The CDR3 sequence is CASSLGEQGAEYF. In DNA, the CDR3 is TGCGCCAGCAGCCTGGGCGAACAGGGAGCGGAGTACTTC.

This chain links TRBV11-3 with TRBJ2-7; D unclear. V gave up 4 bases and J gave up 9 bases, with 13 bases separating them. Germline assignment: CDR1 SGHNT and CDR2 YENEEA. The CDR3 covers 12 residues. The CDR3 loop is CASSSSDKRQYF. CDR3 in DNA: TGTGCCAGCAGCTCCAGCGATAAGAGGCAGTACTTC.

The table lists this clone with a few counts. The chain's CDR3 is CASSEARGSYEQYF. DNA of the CDR3: TGTGCCAGCAGTGAAGCGCGTGGCTCCTACGAGCAGTACTTC. J is TRBJ2-7 and V is TRBV6-1, with no clear D. This CDR3 has 14 residues. Deletions cut 0 bases from V and 0 bases from J, with 6 bases between. From germline, CDR1 is MNHNS and CDR2 SASEGT.

The J gene is TRBJ2-7, the V gene TRBV2, with TRBD1 matching 9 bases. Germline values: CDR1 SNHLY, CDR2 FYNNEI. V trimming: 3 bases; J trimming: 3 bases; junction bases outside the gene matches: 18. This CDR3 spans 19 amino acids. DNA for the CDR3: TGTGCCAGCAGTGACCAAGAAAAGCGGGACAGGGCCGCCTTCTACGAGCAGTACTTC. The encoded protein is CASSDQEKRDRAAFYEQYF.

The chain uses TRBV3-1 (or the pseudogene TRBV3-2) and TRBJ1-2, with D unresolved. CDR3 length equals 16 residues. Trimming removed 2 bases at V and 3 bases at J, with 16 bases between. The germline CDR1 and CDR2 sequences are LGHDT and YNNKEL (reference sequence). CDR3 sequence reads: CASSQKGGPLHYGYTF. Here the CDR3 DNA reads TGTGCCAGCAGCCAAAAAGGTGGGCCCCTCCACTATGGCTACACCTTC.

V usage is TRBV12-3 or TRBV12-4 and J usage is TRBJ1-1, with D unresolved. V was cut by 1 base and J by 4 bases, with 7 bases left in between. The CDR3 has 13 residues. The CDR3 nucleotides read TGTGCCAGCAGTTTAGGCGGGAGCACTGAAGCTTTCTTT. Encoded protein: CASSLGGSTEAFF.

The rearrangement joins TRBV10-3 to TRBJ1-1, with D perhaps matching TRBD1 (6 bases). There are 14 residues in the CDR3. V dropped 6 bases and J dropped 1 base, with 12 bases sitting between them. The germline gives CDR1 ENHRY, CDR2 SYGVKD. CDR3 loop: CAIRMTGSNTEAFF. CDR3 DNA: TGTGCCATCAGGATGACAGGTTCGAACACTGAAGCTTTCTTT.

V and J are TRBV6-6 and TRBJ1-1; D might be TRBD1 (5 bases). Germline CDR1 and CDR2: MNHNY and SVGAGI (reference sequence). The CDR3 length is 13 residues. The germline V and J ends were trimmed by 6 bases and 3 bases, with 11 bases remaining between them. The CDR3 loop is CASRSGGDTEAFF. The CDR3 bases are TGTGCCAGCAGGTCGGGAGGGGACACTGAAGCTTTCTTT.